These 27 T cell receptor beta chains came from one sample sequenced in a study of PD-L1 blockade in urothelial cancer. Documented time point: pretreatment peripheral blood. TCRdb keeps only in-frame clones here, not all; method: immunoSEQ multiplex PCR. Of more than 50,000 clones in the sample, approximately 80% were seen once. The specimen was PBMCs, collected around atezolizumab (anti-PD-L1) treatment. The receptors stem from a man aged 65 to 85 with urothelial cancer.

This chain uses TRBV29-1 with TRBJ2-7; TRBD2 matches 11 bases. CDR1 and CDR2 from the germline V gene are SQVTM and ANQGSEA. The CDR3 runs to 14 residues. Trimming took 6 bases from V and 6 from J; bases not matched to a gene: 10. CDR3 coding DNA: TGCAGCGTCGGCACTAGCGGGAGTCGATCCGAGCAGTACTTC. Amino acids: CSVGTSGSRSEQYF.

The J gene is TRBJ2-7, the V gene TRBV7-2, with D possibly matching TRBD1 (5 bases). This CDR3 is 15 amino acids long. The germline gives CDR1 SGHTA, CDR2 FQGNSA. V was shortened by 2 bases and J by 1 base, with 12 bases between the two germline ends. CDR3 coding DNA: TGTGCCAGCAGCTTACAGGGCTCCACTTCCTACGAGCAGTACTTC. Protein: CASSLQGSTSYEQYF.

The CDR3 DNA sequence: TGTGCCAGTAGTAAGGCAGGGGCGATCAATCAGCCCCAGCATTTT. Translation: CASSKAGAINQPQHF. The V gene is TRBV19, the J gene TRBJ1-5; D is possibly TRBD1 (6 bases). V dropped 4 bases and J dropped 3 bases, with 13 bases sitting between them. Per the germline V gene, CDR1 is LNHDA and CDR2 is SQIVND (reference sequence). The CDR3 runs to 15 residues.

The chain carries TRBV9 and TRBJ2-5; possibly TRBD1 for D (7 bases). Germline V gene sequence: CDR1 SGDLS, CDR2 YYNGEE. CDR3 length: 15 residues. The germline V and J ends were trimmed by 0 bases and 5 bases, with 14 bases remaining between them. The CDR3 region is CASSVDTTGRETQYF. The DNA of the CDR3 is TGTGCCAGCAGCGTAGATACGACAGGGAGGGAGACCCAGTACTTC.

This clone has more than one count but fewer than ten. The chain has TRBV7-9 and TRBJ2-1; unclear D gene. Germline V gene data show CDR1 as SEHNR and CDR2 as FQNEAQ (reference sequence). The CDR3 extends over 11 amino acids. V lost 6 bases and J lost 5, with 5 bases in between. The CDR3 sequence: CASSTDNEQFF. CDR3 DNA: TGTGCCAGCAGTACGGACAATGAGCAGTTCTTC.

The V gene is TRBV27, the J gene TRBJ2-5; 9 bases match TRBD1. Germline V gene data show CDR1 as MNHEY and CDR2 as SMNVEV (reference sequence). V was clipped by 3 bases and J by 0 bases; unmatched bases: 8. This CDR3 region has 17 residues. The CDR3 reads CASSFGQGPTDQETQYF. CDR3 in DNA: TGTGCCAGCAGTTTCGGACAGGGGCCGACAGACCAAGAGACCCAGTACTTC.

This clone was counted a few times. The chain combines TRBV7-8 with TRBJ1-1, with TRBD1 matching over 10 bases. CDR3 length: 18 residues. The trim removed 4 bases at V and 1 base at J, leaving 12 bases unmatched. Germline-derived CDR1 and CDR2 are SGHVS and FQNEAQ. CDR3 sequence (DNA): TGTGCCAGCAGCTCCCGGGACAGGGGCCCTTCGGGGAACACTGAAGCTTTCTTT. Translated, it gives CASSSRDRGPSGNTEAFF.

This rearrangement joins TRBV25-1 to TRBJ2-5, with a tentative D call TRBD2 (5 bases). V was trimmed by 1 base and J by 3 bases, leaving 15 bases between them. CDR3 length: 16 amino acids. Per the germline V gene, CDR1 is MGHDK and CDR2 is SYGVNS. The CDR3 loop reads CASSEFGLGREETQYF. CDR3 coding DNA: TGTGCCAGCAGTGAATTTGGTTTAGGGCGGGAAGAGACCCAGTACTTC.

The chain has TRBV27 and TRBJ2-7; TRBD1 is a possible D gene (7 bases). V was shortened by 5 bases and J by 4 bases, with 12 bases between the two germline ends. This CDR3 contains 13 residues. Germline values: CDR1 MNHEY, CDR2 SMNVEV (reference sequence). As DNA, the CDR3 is TGTGCCAGCAGTCAGGGGGGCTATTACGAGCAGTACTTC. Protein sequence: CASSQGGYYEQYF.

The DNA for the CDR3 is TGTGCCAGCAGTTACTTTGCGGGGGCTGAAAAACTGTTTTTT. This translates into CASSYFAGAEKLFF. The rearrangement joins TRBV6-5 to TRBJ1-4; perhaps TRBD1 as D (6 bases). The CDR3 is 14 amino acids. The germline CDR1 and CDR2 sequences are MNHEY and SVGAGI. V was shortened by 1 base and J by 7 bases, with 10 bases between the two germline ends.

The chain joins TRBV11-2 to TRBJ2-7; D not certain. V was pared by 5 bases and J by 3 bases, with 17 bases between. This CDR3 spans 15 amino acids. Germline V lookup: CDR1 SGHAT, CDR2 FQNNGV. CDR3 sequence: CASSLGRDTRYEQYF. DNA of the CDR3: TGTGCCAGCAGCCTAGGTAGAGACACACGCTACGAGCAGTACTTC.

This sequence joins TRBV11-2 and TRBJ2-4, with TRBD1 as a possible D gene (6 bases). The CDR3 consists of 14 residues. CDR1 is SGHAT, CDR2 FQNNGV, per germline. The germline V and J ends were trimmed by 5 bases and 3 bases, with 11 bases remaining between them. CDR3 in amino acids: CASSQGGGKNIQYF. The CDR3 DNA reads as TGTGCCAGCAGCCAAGGGGGTGGCAAAAACATTCAGTACTTC.

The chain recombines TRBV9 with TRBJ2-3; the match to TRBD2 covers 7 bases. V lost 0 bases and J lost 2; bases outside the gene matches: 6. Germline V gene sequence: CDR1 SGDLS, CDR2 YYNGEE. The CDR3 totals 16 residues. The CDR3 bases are TGTGCCAGCAGCGTAGGGGCTAGCGGATACACAGATACGCAGTATTTT. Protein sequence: CASSVGASGYTDTQYF.

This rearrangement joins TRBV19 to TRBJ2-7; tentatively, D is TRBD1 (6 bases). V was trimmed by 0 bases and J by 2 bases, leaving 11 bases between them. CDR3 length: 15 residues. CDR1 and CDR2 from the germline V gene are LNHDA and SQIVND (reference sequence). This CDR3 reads CASSIDLGAPYEQYF. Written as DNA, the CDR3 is TGTGCCAGTAGTATAGATCTGGGGGCGCCCTACGAGCAGTACTTC.

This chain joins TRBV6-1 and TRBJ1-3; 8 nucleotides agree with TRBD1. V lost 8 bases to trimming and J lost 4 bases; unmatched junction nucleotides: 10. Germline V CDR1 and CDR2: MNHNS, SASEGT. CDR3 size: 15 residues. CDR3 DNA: TGTGCCAGCTCTGCCTCAGGGGGCCAGGGAAACACCATATATTTT. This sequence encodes CASSASGGQGNTIYF.

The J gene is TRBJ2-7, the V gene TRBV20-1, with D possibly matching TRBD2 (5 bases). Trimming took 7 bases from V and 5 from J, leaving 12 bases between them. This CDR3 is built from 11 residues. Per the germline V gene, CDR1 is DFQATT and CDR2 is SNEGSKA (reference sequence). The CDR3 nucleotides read TGCAGTGGGCGGGTATACAACGAGCAGTACTTC. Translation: CSGRVYNEQYF.

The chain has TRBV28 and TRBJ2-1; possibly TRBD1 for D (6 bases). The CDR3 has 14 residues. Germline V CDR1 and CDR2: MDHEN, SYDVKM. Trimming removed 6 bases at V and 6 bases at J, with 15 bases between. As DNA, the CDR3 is TGTGCCAGCAGCCGGGACACCGGTACCAATGAGCAGTTCTTC. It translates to CASSRDTGTNEQFF.

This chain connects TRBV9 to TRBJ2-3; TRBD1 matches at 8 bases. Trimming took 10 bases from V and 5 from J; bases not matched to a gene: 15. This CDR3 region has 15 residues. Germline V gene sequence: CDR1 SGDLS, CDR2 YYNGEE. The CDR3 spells CAGTDRGKWGDTQYF. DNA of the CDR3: TGTGCCGGGACAGACAGGGGTAAGTGGGGAGATACGCAGTATTTT. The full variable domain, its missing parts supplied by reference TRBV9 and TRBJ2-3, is DSGVTQTPKHLITATGQRVTLRCSPRSGDLSVYWYQQSLDQGLQFLIQYYNGEERAKGNILERFSAQQFPDLHSELNLSSLELGDSALYFCAGTDRGKWGDTQYFGPGTRLTVL.

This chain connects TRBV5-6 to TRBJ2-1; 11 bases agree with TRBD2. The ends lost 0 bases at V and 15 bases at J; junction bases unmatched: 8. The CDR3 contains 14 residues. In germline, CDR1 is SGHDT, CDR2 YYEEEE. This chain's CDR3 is CASSLELAGEGPFF. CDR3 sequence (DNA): TGTGCCAGCAGCTTGGAACTAGCGGGAGAGGGCCCGTTCTTC.

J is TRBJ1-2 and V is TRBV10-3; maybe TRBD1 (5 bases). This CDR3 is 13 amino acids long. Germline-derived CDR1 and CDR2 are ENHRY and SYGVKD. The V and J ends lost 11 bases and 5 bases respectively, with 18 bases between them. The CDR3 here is CASRGDRGYGYTF. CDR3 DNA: TGTGCCTCCAGAGGTGACAGAGGATATGGCTACACCTTC.

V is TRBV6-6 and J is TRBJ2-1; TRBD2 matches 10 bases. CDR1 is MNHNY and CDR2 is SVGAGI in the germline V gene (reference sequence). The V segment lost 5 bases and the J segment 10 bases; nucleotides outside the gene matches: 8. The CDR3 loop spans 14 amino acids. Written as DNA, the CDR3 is TGTGCCAGCAGTGGGACTAGCGAGATGGTCGAGCAGTTCTTC. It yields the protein CASSGTSEMVEQFF.

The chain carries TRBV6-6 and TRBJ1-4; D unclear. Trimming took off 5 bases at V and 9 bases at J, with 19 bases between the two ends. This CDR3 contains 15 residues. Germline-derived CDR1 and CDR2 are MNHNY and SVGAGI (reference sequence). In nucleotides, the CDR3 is TGTGCCAGCAGTCCCGGACGGGCCCGGGGAAAAAAACTGTTTTTT. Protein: CASSPGRARGKKLFF.

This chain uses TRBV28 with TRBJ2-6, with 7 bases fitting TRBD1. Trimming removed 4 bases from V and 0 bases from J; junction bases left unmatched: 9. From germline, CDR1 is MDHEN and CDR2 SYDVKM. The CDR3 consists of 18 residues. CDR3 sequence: CASSSPGQSSSGANVLTF. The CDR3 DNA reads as TGTGCCAGCAGTTCCCCGGGACAGTCAAGCTCTGGGGCCAACGTCCTGACTTTC.

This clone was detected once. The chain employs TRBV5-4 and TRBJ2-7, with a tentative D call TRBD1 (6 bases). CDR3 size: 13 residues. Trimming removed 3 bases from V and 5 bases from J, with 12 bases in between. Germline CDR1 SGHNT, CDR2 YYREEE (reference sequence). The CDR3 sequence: CASSSGQSNEQYF. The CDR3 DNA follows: TGTGCCAGCAGCTCAGGACAGTCTAACGAGCAGTACTTC.

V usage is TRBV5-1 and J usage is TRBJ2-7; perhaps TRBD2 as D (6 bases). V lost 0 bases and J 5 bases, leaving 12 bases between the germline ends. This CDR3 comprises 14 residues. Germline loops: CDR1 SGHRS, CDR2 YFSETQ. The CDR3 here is CASSLGGGLNEQYF. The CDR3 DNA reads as TGCGCCAGCAGCTTGGGGGGAGGATTGAACGAGCAGTACTTC. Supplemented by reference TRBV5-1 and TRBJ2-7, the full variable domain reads KAGVTQTPRYLIKTRGQQVTLSCSPISGHRSVSWYQQTPGQGLQFLFEYFSETQRNKGNFPGRFSGRQFSNSRSEMNVSTLELGDSALYLCASSLGGGLNEQYFGPGTRLTVT.

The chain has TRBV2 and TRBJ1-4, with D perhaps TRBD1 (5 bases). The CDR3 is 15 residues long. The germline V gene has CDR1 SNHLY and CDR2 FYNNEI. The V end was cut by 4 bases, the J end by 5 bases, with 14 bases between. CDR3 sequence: CASSARGQGNEKLFF. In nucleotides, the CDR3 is TGTGCCAGCAGTGCAAGGGGTCAGGGAAATGAAAAACTGTTTTTT. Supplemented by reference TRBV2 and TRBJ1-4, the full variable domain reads EPEVTQTPSHQVTQMGQEVILRCVPISNHLYFYWYRQILGQKVEFLVSFYNNEISEKSEIFDDQFSVERPDGSNFTLKIRSTKLEDSAMYFCASSARGQGNEKLFFGSGTQLSVL.

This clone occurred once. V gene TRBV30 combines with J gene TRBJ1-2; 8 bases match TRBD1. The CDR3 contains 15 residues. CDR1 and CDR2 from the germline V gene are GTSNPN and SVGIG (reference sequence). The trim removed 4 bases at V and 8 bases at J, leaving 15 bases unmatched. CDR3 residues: CAWMSPRTGKGGYTF. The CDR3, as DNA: TGTGCCTGGATGTCTCCTAGGACAGGGAAAGGGGGCTACACCTTC.